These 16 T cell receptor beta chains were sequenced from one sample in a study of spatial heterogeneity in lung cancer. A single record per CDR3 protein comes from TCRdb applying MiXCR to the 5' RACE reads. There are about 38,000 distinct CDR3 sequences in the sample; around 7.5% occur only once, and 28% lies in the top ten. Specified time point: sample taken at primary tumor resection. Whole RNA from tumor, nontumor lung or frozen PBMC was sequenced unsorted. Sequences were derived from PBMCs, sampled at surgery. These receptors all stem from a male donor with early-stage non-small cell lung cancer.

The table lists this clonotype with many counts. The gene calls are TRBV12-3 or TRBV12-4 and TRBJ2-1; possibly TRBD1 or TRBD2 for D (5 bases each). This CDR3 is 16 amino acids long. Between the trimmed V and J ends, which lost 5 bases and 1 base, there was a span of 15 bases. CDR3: CASSPRDPESYNEQFF. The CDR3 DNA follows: TGTGCCAGCAGTCCCAGGGACCCGGAATCCTACAATGAGCAGTTCTTC.

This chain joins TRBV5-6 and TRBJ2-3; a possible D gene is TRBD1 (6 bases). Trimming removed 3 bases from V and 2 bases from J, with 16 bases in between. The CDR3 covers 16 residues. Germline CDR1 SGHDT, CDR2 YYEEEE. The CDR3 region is CASSSIFGDNTDTQYF. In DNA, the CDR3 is TGTGCCAGCAGCTCAATCTTTGGGGACAACACAGATACGCAGTATTTT.

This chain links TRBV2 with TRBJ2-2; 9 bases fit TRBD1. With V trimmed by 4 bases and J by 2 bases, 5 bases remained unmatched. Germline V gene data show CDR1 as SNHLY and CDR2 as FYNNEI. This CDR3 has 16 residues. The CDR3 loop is CASSAPGQGNTGELFF. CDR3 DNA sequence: TGTGCCAGCAGTGCTCCGGGACAGGGTAACACCGGGGAGCTGTTTTTT.

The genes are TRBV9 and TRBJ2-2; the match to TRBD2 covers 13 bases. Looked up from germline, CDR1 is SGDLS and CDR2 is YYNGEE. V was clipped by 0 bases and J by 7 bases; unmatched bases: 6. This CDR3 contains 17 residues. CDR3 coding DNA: TGTGCCAGCAGCGTAGGACTAGCGGGGGGATCAGACGGGGAGCTGTTTTTT. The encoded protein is CASSVGLAGGSDGELFF.

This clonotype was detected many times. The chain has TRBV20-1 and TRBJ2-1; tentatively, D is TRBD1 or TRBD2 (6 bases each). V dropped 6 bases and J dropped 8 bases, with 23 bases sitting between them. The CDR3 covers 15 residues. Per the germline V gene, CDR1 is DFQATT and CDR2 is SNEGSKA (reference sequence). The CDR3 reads CSANLRQGLADEQFF. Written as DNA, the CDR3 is TGCAGTGCCAACCTACGGCAGGGGTTAGCGGATGAGCAGTTCTTC.

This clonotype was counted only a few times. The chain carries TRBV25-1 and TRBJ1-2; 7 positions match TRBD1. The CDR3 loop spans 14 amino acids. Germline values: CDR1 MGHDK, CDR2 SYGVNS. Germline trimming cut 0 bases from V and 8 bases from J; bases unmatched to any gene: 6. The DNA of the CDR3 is TGTGCCAGCAGTGAATATATTACAGGGGAAGGCTACACCTTC. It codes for CASSEYITGEGYTF.

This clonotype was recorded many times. CDR3 loop: CASSLQDPRLSPLHF. As DNA, the CDR3 is TGTGCCAGCAGCTTACAGGACCCCAGGCTCTCACCCCTCCACTTT. V is TRBV7-2 and J is TRBJ1-6; no reliable D call. V was shortened by 2 bases and J by 10 bases, with 15 bases between the two germline ends. This CDR3 contains 15 residues. The germline CDR1 and CDR2 sequences are SGHTA and FQGNSA.

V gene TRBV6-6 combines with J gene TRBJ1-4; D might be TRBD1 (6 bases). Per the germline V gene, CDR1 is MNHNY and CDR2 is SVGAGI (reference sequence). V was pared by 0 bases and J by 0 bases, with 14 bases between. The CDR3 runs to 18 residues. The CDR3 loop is CASSYSTGGLPTNEKLFF. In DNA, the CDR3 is TGTGCCAGCAGTTACTCGACAGGCGGACTCCCAACTAATGAAAAACTGTTTTTT.

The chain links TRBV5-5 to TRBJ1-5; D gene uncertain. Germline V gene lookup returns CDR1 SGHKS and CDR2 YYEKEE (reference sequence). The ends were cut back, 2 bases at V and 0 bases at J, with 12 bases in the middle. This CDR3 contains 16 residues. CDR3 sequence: CASSLGPQSSNQPQHF. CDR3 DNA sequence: TGTGCCAGCAGCTTAGGCCCCCAGAGTAGCAATCAGCCCCAGCATTTT.

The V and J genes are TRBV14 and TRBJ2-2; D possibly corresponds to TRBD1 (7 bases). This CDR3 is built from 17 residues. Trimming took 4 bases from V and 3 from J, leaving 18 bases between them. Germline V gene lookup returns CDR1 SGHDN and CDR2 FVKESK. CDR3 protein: CASSPLGGGADTGELFF. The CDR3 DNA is TGTGCCAGCAGCCCCCTTGGAGGGGGCGCGGACACCGGGGAGCTGTTTTTT. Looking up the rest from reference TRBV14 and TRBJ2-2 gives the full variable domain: EAGVTQFPSHSVIEKGQTVTLRCDPISGHDNLYWYRRVMGKEIKFLLHFVKESKQDESGMPNNRFLAERTGGTYSTLKVQPAELEDSGVYFCASSPLGGGADTGELFFGEGSRLTVL.

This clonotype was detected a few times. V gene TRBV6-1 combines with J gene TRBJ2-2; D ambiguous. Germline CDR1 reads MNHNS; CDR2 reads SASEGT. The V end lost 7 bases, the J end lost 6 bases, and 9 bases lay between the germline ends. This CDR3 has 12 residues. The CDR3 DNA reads TGTGCCAGCACGGCTGCCGCCGGGGAGCTGTTTTTT. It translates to CASTAAAGELFF.

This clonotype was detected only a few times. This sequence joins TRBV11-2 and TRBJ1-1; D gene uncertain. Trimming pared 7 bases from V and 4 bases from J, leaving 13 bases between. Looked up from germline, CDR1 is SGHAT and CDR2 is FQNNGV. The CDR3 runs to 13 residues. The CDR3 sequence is CASKQSGFTEAFF. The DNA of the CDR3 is TGTGCCAGCAAACAAAGTGGGTTCACTGAAGCTTTCTTT. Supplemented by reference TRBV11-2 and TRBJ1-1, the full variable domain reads EAGVAQSPRYKIIEKRQSVAFWCNPISGHATLYWYQQILGQGPKLLIQFQNNGVVDDSQLPKDRFSAERLKGVDSTLKIQPAKLEDSAVYLCASKQSGFTEAFFGQGTRLTVV.

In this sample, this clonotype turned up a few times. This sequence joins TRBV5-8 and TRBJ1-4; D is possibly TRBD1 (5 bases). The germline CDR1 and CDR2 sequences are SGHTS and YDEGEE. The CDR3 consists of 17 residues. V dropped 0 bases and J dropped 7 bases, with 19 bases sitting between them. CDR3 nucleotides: TGTGCCAGCAGCTTGGGACAGTTCTCTCGGGGTTTTGAAAAACTGTTTTTT. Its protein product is CASSLGQFSRGFEKLFF. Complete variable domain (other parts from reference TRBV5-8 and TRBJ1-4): EAGVTQSPTHLIKTRGQQATLRCSPISGHTSVYWYQQALGLGLQFLLWYDEGEERNRGNFPPRFSGRQFPNYSSELNVNALELEDSALYLCASSLGQFSRGFEKLFFGSGTQLSVL.

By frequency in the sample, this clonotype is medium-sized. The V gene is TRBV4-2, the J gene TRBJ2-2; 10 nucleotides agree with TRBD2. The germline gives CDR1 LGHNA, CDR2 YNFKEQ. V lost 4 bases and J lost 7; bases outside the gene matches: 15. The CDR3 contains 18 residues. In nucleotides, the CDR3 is TGTGCCAGCAGCCGCTCAGGGTCTAGCGGGGGCCCCAGCGGGGAGCTGTTTTTT. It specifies CASSRSGSSGGPSGELFF.

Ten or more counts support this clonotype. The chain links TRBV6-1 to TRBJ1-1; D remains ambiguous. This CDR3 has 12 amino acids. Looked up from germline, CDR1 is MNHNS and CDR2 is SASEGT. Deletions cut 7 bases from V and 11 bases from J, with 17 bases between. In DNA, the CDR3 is TGTGCCAGCACCACCCAGTGGGATTCGGCTTTCTTT. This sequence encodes CASTTQWDSAFF.

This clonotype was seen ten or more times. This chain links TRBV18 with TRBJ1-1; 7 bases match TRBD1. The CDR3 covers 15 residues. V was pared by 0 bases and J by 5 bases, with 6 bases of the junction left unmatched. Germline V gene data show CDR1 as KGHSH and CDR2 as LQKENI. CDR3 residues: CASSPPTGLDTEAFF. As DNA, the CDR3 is TGTGCCAGCTCACCACCGACAGGGCTGGATACTGAAGCTTTCTTT.